This TCR beta chain was retrieved from a study of T cell changes during pregnancy in multiple sclerosis. Sequencing was performed with immunoSEQ multiplex PCR; in TCRdb, only in-frame clones are kept and a portion is missing. This repertoire shows roughly 100,000 clones, roughly 90% found once; its top ten account for approximately 1.5%. Germline lookup yields CDR1 SEHNR and CDR2 FQNEAQ (reference sequence). The CDR3 sequence is 13 residues long. V lost 1 base, J lost 7 bases, and 10 bases lay in between. The chain carries TRBV7-9 and TRBJ1-1; D is possibly TRBD1 (5 bases). This specimen consisted of peripheral blood, obtained after pregnancy. The clonotype originates from a female donor with multiple sclerosis, enrolled in a pregnancy study. CDR3 sequence (DNA): TGTGCCAGCAGCTTAGATACGGGACTTGAAGCTTTCTTT. This codes for CASSLDTGLEAFF.